This is a list of T cell receptor beta chains from one sample in a study of T cells in Graves' hyperthyroidism and ophthalmopathy. TCRdb re-called the multiplex PCR reads through MiXCR, storing one row per CDR3 protein. The top ten clones hold around 20% of a sample with 450,000 to 700,000 distinct CDR3 sequences, roughly 50% of them seen once. Sequencing was carried out using peripheral blood or thyroid tissue (not recorded which). Receptor source: an adult woman with Graves' disease, either hyperthyroidism or ophthalmopathy (not recorded which). Both conserved end residues are part of each CDR3. The order of the fields is V gene, J gene, clone size, D gene, CDR3 DNA, CDR3 protein. The D gene is left open where the match is weak. Clone size is shown for a subset of rows, as once, few, many or a class of expanded clone.

v_call: TRBV2
j_call: TRBJ2-7
clone_size: -
d_call: TRBD2
cdr3_nt: TGTGCCAGCAGTGAAGGGGAGACTCTAGCGGGAGGGGGCACCGGGCAGTACTTC
cdr3_aa: CASSEGETLAGGGTGQYF

v_call: TRBV29-1
j_call: TRBJ2-5
clone_size: -
d_call: -
cdr3_nt: TGCAGCGTTAGCGGTACAAGGGAGACCCAGTACTTC
cdr3_aa: CSVSGTRETQYF

v_call: TRBV20-1
j_call: TRBJ2-2
clone_size: -
d_call: -
cdr3_nt: TGCAGTGCTAGAGAAGACGGGACGGCCGGGGAGCTGTTTTTT
cdr3_aa: CSAREDGTAGELFF

v_call: TRBV5-6
j_call: TRBJ1-5
clone_size: many
d_call: -
cdr3_nt: TGTGCCAGCAGCAGGGTAAACAATCAGCCCCAGCATTTT
cdr3_aa: CASSRVNNQPQHF

v_call: TRBV19
j_call: TRBJ1-5
clone_size: few
d_call: -
cdr3_nt: TGTGCCAGTAGTAGCCAGGGAAATAGCAATCAGCCCCAGCATTTT
cdr3_aa: CASSSQGNSNQPQHF

v_call: TRBV7-9
j_call: TRBJ2-7
clone_size: -
d_call: TRBD2
cdr3_nt: TGTGCCAGCAGTTTCTTGCTAGCGGGACCCTACGAGCAGTACTTC
cdr3_aa: CASSFLLAGPYEQYF

v_call: TRBV11-2
j_call: TRBJ1-1
clone_size: once
d_call: -
cdr3_nt: TGTGCCAGCAACCTAGGATTCTCGAGCGAAGCTTTCTTT
cdr3_aa: CASNLGFSSEAFF

v_call: TRBV6-6
j_call: TRBJ1-3
clone_size: many
d_call: -
cdr3_nt: TGTGCCAGCAGTTACTCGACGGGGGTAGGAAACACCATATATTTT
cdr3_aa: CASSYSTGVGNTIYF

v_call: TRBV6-6
j_call: TRBJ1-4
clone_size: -
d_call: TRBD1
cdr3_nt: TGTGCCAGCAGGACGGACAGGGGGCGGGAAAAACTGTTTTTT
cdr3_aa: CASRTDRGREKLFF

v_call: TRBV10-2
j_call: TRBJ2-5
clone_size: -
d_call: TRBD2
cdr3_nt: TGTGCCAGCAGCCCGCGGGGACTAGCGGGAGTAGAGACCCAGTACTTC
cdr3_aa: CASSPRGLAGVETQYF

v_call: TRBV10-3
j_call: TRBJ1-5
clone_size: once
d_call: -
cdr3_nt: TGTGCCAGAAGCCGCACGGGTGTAAATCAGCCCCAGCATTTT
cdr3_aa: CARSRTGVNQPQHF

v_call: TRBV24-1
j_call: TRBJ1-2
clone_size: many
d_call: -
cdr3_nt: TGTGCCACCAGTGATCACGAGCACACAGGAGGCTACACCTTC
cdr3_aa: CATSDHEHTGGYTF

v_call: TRBV2
j_call: TRBJ2-7
clone_size: -
d_call: TRBD1
cdr3_nt: TGTGCCAGCAGTAGGGACAGCGAGTGGTCCTACGAGCAGTACTTC
cdr3_aa: CASSRDSEWSYEQYF

v_call: TRBV28
j_call: TRBJ1-2
clone_size: few
d_call: -
cdr3_nt: TGTGCCAGCAGTTTAGGTCCAGGGTTTGGTGGCTACACCTTC
cdr3_aa: CASSLGPGFGGYTF

v_call: TRBV20-1
j_call: TRBJ2-1
clone_size: -
d_call: -
cdr3_nt: TGCAGTGCTAGAGGGGGGATCCTCAATGAGCAGTTCTTC
cdr3_aa: CSARGGILNEQFF

v_call: TRBV7-9
j_call: TRBJ1-6
clone_size: -
d_call: TRBD1
cdr3_nt: TGTGCCAGCAGCACGGACAGGGGTTTCTCACCCCTCCACTTT
cdr3_aa: CASSTDRGFSPLHF

v_call: TRBV7-8
j_call: TRBJ2-5
clone_size: many
d_call: -
cdr3_nt: TGTGCCAGCAGCCCTGGGTCCTCGGGGACCCAGTACTTC
cdr3_aa: CASSPGSSGTQYF

v_call: TRBV6-5
j_call: TRBJ1-3
clone_size: many
d_call: TRBD1
cdr3_nt: TGTGCCAGCAGCCCTTTGCCAGGGGGAAGAAACACCATATATTTT
cdr3_aa: CASSPLPGGRNTIYF